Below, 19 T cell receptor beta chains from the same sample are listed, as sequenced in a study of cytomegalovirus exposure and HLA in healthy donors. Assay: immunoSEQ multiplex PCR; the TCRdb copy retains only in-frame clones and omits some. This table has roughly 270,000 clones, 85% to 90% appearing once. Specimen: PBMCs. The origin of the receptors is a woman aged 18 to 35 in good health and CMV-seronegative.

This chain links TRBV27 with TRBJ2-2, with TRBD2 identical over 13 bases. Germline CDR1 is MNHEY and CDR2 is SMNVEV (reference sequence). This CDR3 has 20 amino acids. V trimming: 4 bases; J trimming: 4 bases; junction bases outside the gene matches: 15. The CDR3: CASSSPRLAGGPAITGELFF. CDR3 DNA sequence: TGTGCCAGCAGTTCACCAAGACTAGCGGGAGGCCCTGCGATCACCGGGGAGCTGTTTTTT.

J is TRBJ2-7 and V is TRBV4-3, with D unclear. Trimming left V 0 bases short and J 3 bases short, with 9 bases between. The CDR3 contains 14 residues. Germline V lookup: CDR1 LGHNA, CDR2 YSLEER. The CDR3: CASSQDLSGYEQYF. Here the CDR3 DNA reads TGCGCCAGCAGCCAAGATCTAAGTGGCTACGAGCAGTACTTC.

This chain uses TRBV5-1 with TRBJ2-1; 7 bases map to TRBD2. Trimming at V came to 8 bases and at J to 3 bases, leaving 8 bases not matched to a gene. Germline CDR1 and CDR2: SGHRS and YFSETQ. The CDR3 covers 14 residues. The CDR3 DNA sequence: TGCGCCAGTCGAGCGGGGAAACTCTACAATGAGCAGTTCTTC. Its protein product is CASRAGKLYNEQFF.

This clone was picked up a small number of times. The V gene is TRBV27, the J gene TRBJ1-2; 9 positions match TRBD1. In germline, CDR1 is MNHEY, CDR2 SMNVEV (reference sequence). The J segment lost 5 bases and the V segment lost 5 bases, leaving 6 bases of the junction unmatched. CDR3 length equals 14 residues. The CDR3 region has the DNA TGTGCCAGCAGTATGGGACAGGGCCTTTATGGCTACACCTTC. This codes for CASSMGQGLYGYTF.

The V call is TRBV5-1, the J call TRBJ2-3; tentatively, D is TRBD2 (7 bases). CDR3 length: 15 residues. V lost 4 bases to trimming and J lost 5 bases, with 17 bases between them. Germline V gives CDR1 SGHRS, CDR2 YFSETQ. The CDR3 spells CASSLWGGVGDTQYF. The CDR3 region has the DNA TGCGCCAGCAGCCTCTGGGGGGGCGTGGGAGATACGCAGTATTTT.

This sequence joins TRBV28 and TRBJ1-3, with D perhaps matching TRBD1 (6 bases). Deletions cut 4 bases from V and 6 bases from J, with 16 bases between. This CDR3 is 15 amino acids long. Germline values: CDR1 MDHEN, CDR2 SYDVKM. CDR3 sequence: CASSSQDRPPNTIYF. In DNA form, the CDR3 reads TGTGCCAGCAGTTCCCAGGACAGACCACCAAACACCATATATTTT.

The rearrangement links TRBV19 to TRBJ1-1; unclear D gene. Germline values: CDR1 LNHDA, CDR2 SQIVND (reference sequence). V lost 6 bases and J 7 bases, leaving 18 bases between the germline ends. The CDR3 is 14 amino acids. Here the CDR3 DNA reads TGTGCCAGTAGCACAACGCCTATGAGCGGTGAAGCTTTCTTT. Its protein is CASSTTPMSGEAFF.

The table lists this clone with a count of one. This chain's CDR3 is CASSQTSGANVLTF. In DNA, the CDR3 is TGCGCCAGCAGCCAGACATCTGGGGCCAACGTCCTGACTTTC. The chain couples TRBV5-1 to TRBJ2-6, with unresolved D. Trimming took off 4 bases at V and 1 base at J, with 6 bases between the two ends. This CDR3 is built from 14 residues. Germline CDR1 is SGHRS and CDR2 is YFSETQ. The full variable domain, with the rest looked up from reference TRBV5-1 and TRBJ2-6, is KAGVTQTPRYLIKTRGQQVTLSCSPISGHRSVSWYQQTPGQGLQFLFEYFSETQRNKGNFPGRFSGRQFSNSRSEMNVSTLELGDSALYLCASSQTSGANVLTFGAGSRLTVL.

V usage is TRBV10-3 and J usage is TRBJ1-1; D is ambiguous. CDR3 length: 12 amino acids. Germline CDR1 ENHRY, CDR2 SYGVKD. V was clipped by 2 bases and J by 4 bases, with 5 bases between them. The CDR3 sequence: CAISEPGTEAFF. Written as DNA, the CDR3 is TGTGCCATCAGTGAGCCGGGCACTGAAGCTTTCTTT.

CDR3 in amino acids: CASSRRLGDTEAFF. The DNA of the CDR3 is TGTGCCAGCAGCCGACGATTAGGGGACACTGAAGCTTTCTTT. J is TRBJ1-1 and V is TRBV4-2; D is perhaps TRBD1 (5 bases). The CDR3 length is 14 residues. Germline V CDR1 and CDR2: LGHNA, YNFKEQ. Between the trimmed V and J ends, which lost 4 bases and 3 bases, there was a span of 12 bases.

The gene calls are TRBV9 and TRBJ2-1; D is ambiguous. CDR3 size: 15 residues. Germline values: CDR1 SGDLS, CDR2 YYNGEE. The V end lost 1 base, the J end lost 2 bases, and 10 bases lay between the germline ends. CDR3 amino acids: CASSVSRSPYNEQFF. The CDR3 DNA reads TGTGCCAGCAGCGTAAGTCGGAGTCCCTACAATGAGCAGTTCTTC.

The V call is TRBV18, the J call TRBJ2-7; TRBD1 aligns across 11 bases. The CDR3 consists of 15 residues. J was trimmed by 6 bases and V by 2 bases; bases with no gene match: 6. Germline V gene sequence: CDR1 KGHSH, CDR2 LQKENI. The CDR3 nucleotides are TGTGCCAGCTCACCATCCAGGACAGGGGGCGCCGAGCAGTACTTC. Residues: CASSPSRTGGAEQYF.

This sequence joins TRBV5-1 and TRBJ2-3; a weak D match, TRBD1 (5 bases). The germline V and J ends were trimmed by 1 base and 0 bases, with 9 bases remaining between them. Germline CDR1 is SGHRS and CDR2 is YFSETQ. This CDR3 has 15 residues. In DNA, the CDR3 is TGCGCCAGCAGCTTGACAGGAGATAGCACAGATACGCAGTATTTT. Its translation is CASSLTGDSTDTQYF.

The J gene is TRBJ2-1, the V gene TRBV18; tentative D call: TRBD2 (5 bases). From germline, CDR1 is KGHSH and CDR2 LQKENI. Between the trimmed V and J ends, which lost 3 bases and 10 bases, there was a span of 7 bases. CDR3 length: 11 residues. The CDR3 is CASSPGGEQFF. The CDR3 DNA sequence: TGTGCCAGCTCACCTGGAGGCGAGCAGTTCTTC.

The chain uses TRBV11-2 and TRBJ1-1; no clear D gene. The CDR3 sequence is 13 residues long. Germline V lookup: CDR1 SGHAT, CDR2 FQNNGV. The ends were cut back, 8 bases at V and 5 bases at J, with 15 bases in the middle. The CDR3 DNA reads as TGTGCCAGCGGCAGGTCAGCTGGTACTGAAGCTTTCTTT. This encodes CASGRSAGTEAFF.

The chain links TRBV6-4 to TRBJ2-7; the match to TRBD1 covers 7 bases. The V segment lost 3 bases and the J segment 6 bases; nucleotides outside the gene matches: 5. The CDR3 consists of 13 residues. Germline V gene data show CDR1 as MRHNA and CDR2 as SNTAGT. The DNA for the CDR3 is TGTGCCAGCAGTGAGTCACAGGGGACCGAGCAGTACTTC. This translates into CASSESQGTEQYF.

DNA of the CDR3: TGTGCCAGCAGCCTTACTAGCGCCGGCTCCTACGAGCAGTACTTC. Protein sequence: CASSLTSAGSYEQYF. The rearrangement joins TRBV27 to TRBJ2-7; 7 bases fit TRBD2. The trim removed 6 bases at V and 0 bases at J, leaving 8 bases unmatched. The CDR3 consists of 15 residues. Germline CDR1 is MNHEY and CDR2 is SMNVEV (reference sequence).

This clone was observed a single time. The CDR3 is CASSEWQGYQPQHF. The CDR3 DNA follows: TGTGCCAGCAGTGAATGGCAGGGTTATCAGCCCCAGCATTTT. The chain employs TRBV2 and TRBJ1-5, with D possibly TRBD1 on 5 matching bases. In germline, CDR1 is SNHLY, CDR2 FYNNEI. The CDR3 consists of 14 residues. The V end lost 2 bases, the J end lost 5 bases, and 10 bases lay between the germline ends.

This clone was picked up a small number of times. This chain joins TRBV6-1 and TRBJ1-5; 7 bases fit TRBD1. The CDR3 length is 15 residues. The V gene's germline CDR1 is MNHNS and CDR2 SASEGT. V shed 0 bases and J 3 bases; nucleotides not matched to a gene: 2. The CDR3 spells CASSEAGQINQPQHF. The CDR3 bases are TGTGCCAGCAGTGAAGCGGGACAGATCAATCAGCCCCAGCATTTT.